The 17 T cell receptor beta chains below come from one sample, sequenced in a study of T-cell reconstitution after alpha-beta-depleted transplantation in children. Unique molecular identifiers were built into the TCRbeta library. TCRdb reprocessed the PCR reads with MiXCR, giving one entry per CDR3 protein. The sample has more than 150,000 distinct CDR3 sequences, more than 14% seen once; the top ten hold 13%. The material sequenced was PBMCs from the stem cell graft donor, taken from the stem cell graft. Receptor source: a human donor who donated a stem cell graft to a child with acute lymphoblastic leukemia.

At least ten counts were recorded for this clonotype. V is TRBV5-1 and J is TRBJ2-2; D is possibly TRBD2 (5 bases). The V gene lost 6 bases and the J gene lost 4 bases, with 10 bases spanning the gap. The CDR3 extends over 13 amino acids. In germline, CDR1 is SGHRS, CDR2 YFSETQ. CDR3 sequence reads: CASIGLSTGELFF. The CDR3 nucleotides are TGCGCCAGCATCGGACTGAGCACCGGGGAGCTGTTTTTT.

This clonotype was counted many times. The V and J genes are TRBV6-5 and TRBJ1-1; D gene uncertain. Trimming took off 1 base at V and 4 bases at J, with 7 bases between the two ends. This CDR3 spans 13 amino acids. CDR1 and CDR2 from the germline V gene are MNHEY and SVGAGI. The CDR3 bases are TGTGCCAGCAGTTACTTGAGAGGCACTGAAGCTTTCTTT. Its translation is CASSYLRGTEAFF.

This clonotype was seen more than once but under ten times. The chain recombines TRBV19 with TRBJ2-6, with D unclear. CDR1 is LNHDA and CDR2 is SQIVND in the germline V gene (reference sequence). V dropped 3 bases and J dropped 4 bases, with 4 bases sitting between them. The CDR3 is 13 residues long. CDR3 sequence (DNA): TGTGCCAGTAGTATGGACGGGGCCAACGTCCTGACTTTC. Translated: CASSMDGANVLTF. Based on the CDR3 plus reference TRBV19 and TRBJ2-6, the full variable domain is DGGITQSPKYLFRKEGQNVTLSCEQNLNHDAMYWYRQDPGQGLRLIYYSQIVNDFQKGDIAEGYSVSREKKESFPLTVTSAQKNPTAFYLCASSMDGANVLTFGAGSRLTVL.

This chain uses TRBV14 with TRBJ2-7; the match to TRBD2 covers 10 bases. This CDR3 has 13 residues. V shed 0 bases, J shed 11 bases, and the junction held 4 bases outside the gene matches. CDR1 SGHDN and CDR2 FVKESK come from the germline V gene. CDR3 sequence: CASSQDLAGVEYF. In DNA form, the CDR3 reads TGTGCCAGCAGCCAAGATCTAGCGGGAGTTGAGTACTTC.

This clonotype was detected many times. The chain links TRBV20-1 to TRBJ2-4, with D unclear. This CDR3 has 11 residues. Germline V lookup: CDR1 DFQATT, CDR2 SNEGSKA (reference sequence). V was trimmed by 3 bases and J by 6 bases, leaving 6 bases between them. Here the CDR3 DNA reads TGCAGTGCTAGTCCTTCAAACATTCAGTACTTC. Its protein product is CSASPSNIQYF.

There are many counts of this clonotype. The V and J genes are TRBV7-9 and TRBJ2-5; 11 nucleotides line up with TRBD1. V gave up 6 bases and J gave up 5 bases; unmatched junction bases: 2. Germline V gives CDR1 SEHNR, CDR2 FQNEAQ (reference sequence). CDR3 length equals 13 residues. This chain's CDR3 is CASRDRGRETQYF. Here the CDR3 DNA reads TGTGCCAGCAGGGACAGGGGGCGGGAGACCCAGTACTTC.

This chain joins TRBV6-5 and TRBJ2-4; D gene ambiguous. Germline V gene lookup returns CDR1 MNHEY and CDR2 SVGAGI. Trimming left V 4 bases short and J 4 bases short, with 8 bases between. The CDR3 has 13 residues. The CDR3 DNA reads as TGTGCCAGCAGTTGGACGGCAAAAAACATTCAGTACTTC. This gives the protein CASSWTAKNIQYF.

This clonotype was counted a few times. V gene TRBV5-1 combines with J gene TRBJ2-1; D unclear. Germline CDR1 SGHRS, CDR2 YFSETQ. CDR3 length: 14 amino acids. V lost 0 bases and J 4 bases, leaving 8 bases between the germline ends. The CDR3 sequence is CASSLGRVYNEQFF. The CDR3 nucleotides are TGCGCCAGCAGCTTGGGAAGGGTTTACAATGAGCAGTTCTTC. The whole variable domain, filled in from reference TRBV5-1 and TRBJ2-1, reads KAGVTQTPRYLIKTRGQQVTLSCSPISGHRSVSWYQQTPGQGLQFLFEYFSETQRNKGNFPGRFSGRQFSNSRSEMNVSTLELGDSALYLCASSLGRVYNEQFFGPGTRLTVL.

At least ten counts were recorded for this clonotype. This chain connects TRBV10-3 to TRBJ2-3; perhaps TRBD2 as D (5 bases). This CDR3 spans 13 amino acids. Germline V gene sequence: CDR1 ENHRY, CDR2 SYGVKD. The V and J ends lost 9 bases and 2 bases respectively, with 12 bases between them. In DNA form, the CDR3 reads TGTGCCATAGCGGCAACTTCCACAGATACGCAGTATTTT. This translates into CAIAATSTDTQYF.

In its sample, this clonotype was seen many times. The chain carries TRBV7-2 and TRBJ2-7; D unclear. This CDR3 region has 13 residues. Germline V lookup: CDR1 SGHTA, CDR2 FQGNSA. V was cut by 0 bases and J by 5 bases, with 8 bases left in between. The CDR3 DNA follows: TGTGCCAGCAGCTTAGCGTCCGGACACGAGCAGTACTTC. It codes for CASSLASGHEQYF.

This clonotype has a handful of counts. The chain links TRBV29-1 to TRBJ1-4, with D unresolved. The V and J ends lost 6 bases and 8 bases respectively, with 16 bases between them. Looked up from germline, CDR1 is SQVTM and CDR2 is ANQGSEA. This CDR3 has 13 amino acids. CDR3 in amino acids: CSVLIGVGEKLFF. The CDR3 DNA sequence: TGCAGCGTGCTCATTGGGGTTGGAGAAAAACTGTTTTTT.

The CDR3 protein is CSAINSGSNTGELFF. CDR3 DNA sequence: TGCAGTGCCATCAATAGCGGGAGTAACACCGGGGAGCTGTTTTTT. The chain links TRBV20-1 to TRBJ2-2; the match to TRBD2 covers 9 bases. With V trimmed by 6 bases and J by 2 bases, 7 bases remained unmatched. This CDR3 has 15 residues. The V gene's germline CDR1 is DFQATT and CDR2 SNEGSKA (reference sequence).

With respect to this clonotype: This may be a read error, as it is one base from a much larger clone. CDR3 loop: CSASLGGTSTNEKLFF. The CDR3 nucleotides are TGCAGTGCTAGTCTTGGGGGGACGTCGACTAATGAAAAACTGTTTTTT. The chain combines TRBV20-1 with TRBJ1-4; TRBD1 is a possible D gene (5 bases). This CDR3 region has 16 residues. Germline V gives CDR1 DFQATT, CDR2 SNEGSKA (reference sequence). Trimming removed 3 bases from V and 2 bases from J, with 16 bases in between.

V gene TRBV7-2 combines with J gene TRBJ2-2; the D is unclear. Germline CDR1 and CDR2: SGHTA and FQGNSA. The CDR3 runs to 13 residues. Trimming took off 3 bases at V and 6 bases at J, with 8 bases between the two ends. DNA for the CDR3: TGTGCCAGCAGCTTGCGTTCTTCCGGGGAGCTGTTTTTT. This encodes CASSLRSSGELFF.

Ten or more counts support this clonotype. The chain links TRBV12-3 or TRBV12-4 to TRBJ1-1, with D uncertain. The CDR3 has 14 amino acids. V shed 6 bases and J shed 1 base, with 12 bases lying between them. The CDR3 DNA is TGTGCCAGCAGCCCCCCTCGAAGGAACACTGAAGCTTTCTTT. It codes for CASSPPRRNTEAFF.

This clonotype was observed at least ten times. The chain couples TRBV12-3 or TRBV12-4 to TRBJ2-3; a weak D match, TRBD2 (5 bases). The V and J ends lost 6 bases and 2 bases respectively, with 15 bases between them. CDR3 length: 15 amino acids. This CDR3 reads CASSRSGILTDTQYF. The CDR3, as DNA: TGTGCCAGCAGCCGATCCGGGATCCTCACAGATACGCAGTATTTT.

The sample holds many counts of this clonotype. The rearrangement uses TRBV5-6 and TRBJ2-1; a possible D gene is TRBD2 (5 bases). CDR3 size: 16 residues. Trimming took 8 bases from V and 0 from J, leaving 18 bases between them. CDR1 is SGHDT, CDR2 YYEEEE, per germline. Here the CDR3 reads CASAILALSSYNEQFF. In DNA, the CDR3 is TGTGCCAGTGCGATCCTAGCCTTGAGCTCCTACAATGAGCAGTTCTTC.